A single sample gave rise to the 18 T cell receptor beta chains below, sequenced in a study of blood T cell repertoires in COVID-19. TCRdb keeps only in-frame clones here, not all; method: immunoSEQ multiplex PCR. The sample lists some 330,000 clones, around nine tenths occurring once. The sequencing sample was made of peripheral blood. The receptors were sampled from a woman in her 30s with COVID-19, enrolled during active disease.

V usage is TRBV5-4 and J usage is TRBJ2-7; D remains ambiguous. The V gene lost 2 bases and the J gene lost 6 bases, with 12 bases spanning the gap. CDR3 length: 13 amino acids. Germline V gene lookup returns CDR1 SGHNT and CDR2 YYREEE (reference sequence). CDR3 sequence (DNA): TGTGCCAGCAGCTTAGATCGGTCGCTCGAGCAGTACTTC. Its translation is CASSLDRSLEQYF.

This rearrangement joins TRBV19 to TRBJ1-4; D call uncertain. The CDR3 extends over 15 amino acids. Looked up from germline, CDR1 is LNHDA and CDR2 is SQIVND (reference sequence). The germline V and J ends were trimmed by 0 bases and 3 bases, with 8 bases remaining between them. The CDR3 bases are TGTGCCAGTAGTATAGATGGGCCAGCTAATGAAAAACTGTTTTTT. Translated, it gives CASSIDGPANEKLFF.

The CDR3 reads CASSFPDSASYNEQFF. The CDR3 bases are TGTGCCAGCAGCTTCCCGGACAGCGCCTCCTACAATGAGCAGTTCTTC. The chain is built from TRBV11-3 and TRBJ2-1; weak D call: TRBD1 (6 bases). Trimming cost V 3 bases and J 0 bases, with 12 bases left between them. The CDR3 is 16 residues long. CDR1 is SGHNT and CDR2 is YENEEA in the germline V gene.

The chain has TRBV2 and TRBJ1-2, with D unresolved. The CDR3 sequence is 15 residues long. The V end was cut by 6 bases, the J end by 4 bases, with 18 bases between. In germline, CDR1 is SNHLY, CDR2 FYNNEI. This chain's CDR3 is CASSAEGAVGYGYTF. Written as DNA, the CDR3 is TGTGCCAGCAGCGCCGAGGGAGCGGTAGGCTATGGCTACACCTTC.

CDR3: CASSETSDNQPQHF. CDR3 DNA: TGTGCCAGCAGTGAAACGTCAGACAATCAGCCCCAGCATTTT. The J gene is TRBJ1-5, the V gene TRBV2, with no clear D. In germline, CDR1 is SNHLY, CDR2 FYNNEI. The V and J ends lost 2 bases and 3 bases respectively, with 8 bases between them. The CDR3 consists of 14 residues.

CDR3 region: CASSLVGQGGTQYF. The DNA for the CDR3 is TGTGCCAGCAGCTTAGTGGGACAGGGAGGGACCCAGTACTTC. This chain connects TRBV7-9 to TRBJ2-5; 9 nucleotides agree with TRBD1. Germline assignment: CDR1 SEHNR and CDR2 FQNEAQ (reference sequence). This CDR3 is built from 14 residues. J lost 7 bases, V lost 1 base, and 4 bases had no gene match.

The chain links TRBV7-2 to TRBJ1-1; D not resolved. Germline V gene sequence: CDR1 SGHTA, CDR2 FQGNSA. The CDR3 length is 15 residues. The V end was cut by 1 base, the J end by 2 bases, with 11 bases between. CDR3 residues: CASSLELQPNTEAFF. The CDR3 DNA reads as TGTGCCAGCAGCTTAGAGTTACAGCCTAACACTGAAGCTTTCTTT.

The gene calls are TRBV4-1 and TRBJ1-6, with TRBD1 as a possible D gene (6 bases). Trimming left V 4 bases short and J 6 bases short, with 19 bases between. Per the germline V gene, CDR1 is MGHRA and CDR2 is YSYEKL. The CDR3 extends over 17 amino acids. The CDR3 sequence: CASSLGPRGDFNSPLHF. DNA of the CDR3: TGCGCCAGCAGCCTGGGGCCCAGGGGTGATTTTAATTCACCCCTCCACTTT.

The chain has TRBV10-3 and TRBJ2-5; tentatively, D is TRBD2 (6 bases). V lost 8 bases and J 0 bases, leaving 13 bases between the germline ends. Germline loops: CDR1 ENHRY, CDR2 SYGVKD. There are 14 residues in the CDR3. CDR3 DNA sequence: TGTGCCATCGGGCGTGGCGGGAACCAAGAGACCCAGTACTTC. It encodes CAIGRGGNQETQYF.

The J gene is TRBJ1-6, the V gene TRBV11-2; possible D gene TRBD1, 6 bases. This CDR3 spans 14 amino acids. Germline V gives CDR1 SGHAT, CDR2 FQNNGV. V gave up 3 bases and J gave up 10 bases, with 13 bases separating them. CDR3 protein: CASSLGQGGSPLHF. For the CDR3, the DNA is TGTGCCAGCAGCTTGGGACAAGGAGGCTCACCCCTCCACTTT.

The J gene is TRBJ1-1, the V gene TRBV9; 8 positions agree with TRBD1. Losses at the gene ends were 4 bases for V and 7 bases for J; bases not matched to a gene: 6. The germline V gene encodes CDR1 SGDLS and CDR2 YYNGEE. The CDR3 length is 13 residues. The CDR3 region has the DNA TGTGCCAGCAGCCCCCAGGGGGCGGGTGAAGCTTTCTTT. Translated, it gives CASSPQGAGEAFF.

The rearrangement joins TRBV11-1 to TRBJ2-5; 10 nucleotides line up with TRBD2. The germline V gene has CDR1 SGHAT and CDR2 FQDESV (reference sequence). With 7 bases clipped from V and 0 bases from J, the junction kept 8 bases outside the gene matches. The CDR3 extends over 16 amino acids. The CDR3 spells CASMKLAGMYQETQYF. The DNA for the CDR3 is TGTGCCAGCATGAAACTAGCGGGGATGTACCAAGAGACCCAGTACTTC.

This chain joins TRBV24-1 and TRBJ2-5; the D is unclear. Germline V gene lookup returns CDR1 KGHDR and CDR2 SFDVKD. The V gene lost 2 bases and the J gene lost 2 bases, with 5 bases spanning the gap. This CDR3 has 13 residues. The CDR3 DNA reads TGTGCCACCAGTGATTGGCGGCAAGAGACCCAGTACTTC. This gives the protein CATSDWRQETQYF.

This clone showed up just once. V and J are TRBV5-5 and TRBJ2-3; 9 bases match TRBD2. The germline CDR1 and CDR2 sequences are SGHKS and YYEKEE (reference sequence). J gave up 3 bases and V 4 bases, and 6 bases lay outside the gene matches. This CDR3 is built from 15 residues. The CDR3 reads CASSRLAGGTDTQYF. The CDR3 coding sequence is TGTGCCAGCAGCCGGTTGGCGGGGGGGACAGATACGCAGTATTTT.

This chain uses TRBV13 with TRBJ1-2; tentatively, D is TRBD1 (6 bases). The CDR3 loop spans 14 amino acids. Germline CDR1 is PRHDT and CDR2 is FYEKMQ (reference sequence). Trimming removed 6 bases at V and 2 bases at J, with 13 bases between. CDR3 sequence (DNA): TGTGCCAGCAGTAACTCAGGGGACAACTATGGCTACACCTTC. Residues: CASSNSGDNYGYTF.

The chain carries TRBV11-3 and TRBJ2-3; 7 bases line up with TRBD1. CDR3 length: 17 amino acids. Germline V gives CDR1 SGHNT, CDR2 YENEEA. The junction had 10 bases not matched to a gene; V was cut back by 3 bases and J by 1 base. The CDR3 DNA is TGTGCCAGCAGCTTGCCCGGGACAGAGTCATGCACAGATACGCAGTATTTT. The encoded protein is CASSLPGTESCTDTQYF.

V and J are TRBV4-2 and TRBJ2-5; TRBD2 matches 10 bases. Per the germline V gene, CDR1 is LGHNA and CDR2 is YNFKEQ. This CDR3 comprises 15 residues. V trimming: 4 bases; J trimming: 4 bases; junction bases outside the gene matches: 6. CDR3 sequence: CASSPKRGGGETQYF. The CDR3 DNA is TGTGCCAGCAGCCCTAAGCGGGGGGGAGGAGAGACCCAGTACTTC.

The chain combines TRBV3-1 (or the pseudogene TRBV3-2) with TRBJ2-5; 9 bases align to TRBD2. This CDR3 region has 16 residues. Germline CDR1 and CDR2: LGHDT and YNNKEL (reference sequence). The junction had 8 bases not matched to a gene; V was cut back by 3 bases and J by 3 bases. CDR3 nucleotides: TGTGCCAGCAGCCAGCGGGGGGGCCTAGGGGAAGAGACCCAGTACTTC. Translated: CASSQRGGLGEETQYF.